One sample yielded the 20 T cell receptor beta chains listed below, sequenced in a study of CD8+CD57+ T cells in acquired aplastic anemia. TCR beta VDJ and CDR3 were profiled, and genomic DNA was the template. TCRdb used MiXCR to reprocess the reads, holding one entry per CDR3 protein. The sample includes 200,000 to 250,000 distinct CDR3 sequences, over 60% of them seen just once. Sequencing was done on a sample of sorted CD4+, CD8+, or CD8+CD57+ T cells (not recorded which) from PBMCs. The receptors stem from a human donor in good health.

This clonotype was seen many times. V and J are TRBV5-1 and TRBJ2-7, with TRBD1 matching 7 bases. The CDR3 runs 15 residues. J lost 3 bases, V lost 4 bases, and 10 bases had no gene match. Germline CDR1 reads SGHRS; CDR2 reads YFSETQ. CDR3 region: CASSVTGTGFYEQYF. For the CDR3, the DNA is TGCGCCAGCAGCGTGACAGGGACCGGGTTCTACGAGCAGTACTTC.

The chain joins TRBV7-6 to TRBJ1-1; weak D call: TRBD1 (5 bases). V shed 1 base and J shed 6 bases, with 9 bases lying between them. The CDR3 is 13 residues long. Germline V gene data show CDR1 as SGHVS and CDR2 as FNYEAQ. The CDR3 sequence: CASSLDSGSEAFF. For the CDR3, the DNA is TGTGCCAGCAGCTTAGATTCAGGGTCTGAAGCTTTCTTT.

Details on this clonotype: At one boundary the junction diverges from the germline segment, which might be a read error. The chain has TRBV10-3 and TRBJ2-6; weak D call: TRBD2 (5 bases). Germline V gene sequence: CDR1 ENHRY, CDR2 SYGVKD. CDR3 length equals 15 residues. The CDR3 DNA follows: TGTGCCAGCAGTTCTCAGCGGTCCGGGGCCAACGTCCTGACTTTC. Its translation: CASSSQRSGANVLTF.

This clonotype came up once. The CDR3 end shows no conserved phenylalanine or tryptophan, and so a read error is likely. This sequence joins TRBV7-8 and TRBJ2-7, with 9 bases identical to TRBD1. This CDR3 is 14 amino acids long. V trimming: 8 bases; J trimming: 3 bases; junction bases outside the gene matches: 8. The germline CDR1 and CDR2 sequences are SGHVS and FQNEAQ. This CDR3 is CASLPGQGHYEQYG. CDR3 DNA: TGTGCCAGCCTACCGGGACAGGGACACTACGAGCAGTACGGC.

This clonotype has a count of ten or more. V usage is TRBV13 and J usage is TRBJ2-1, with D perhaps given as TRBD1 or TRBD2 (5 bases each). CDR1 and CDR2 (germline): PRHDT, FYEKMQ (reference sequence). The ends were cut back, 5 bases at V and 7 bases at J, with 15 bases in the middle. The CDR3 spans 14 residues. CDR3 amino acids: CASSQGVRENEQFF. The CDR3 DNA sequence: TGTGCCAGCAGCCAAGGGGTCAGGGAGAATGAGCAGTTCTTC.

The chain is built from TRBV7-2 and TRBJ1-6; 9 nucleotides match TRBD1. This CDR3 is built from 15 residues. Germline loops: CDR1 SGHTA, CDR2 FQGNSA. Germline trimming cut 3 bases from V and 7 bases from J; bases unmatched to any gene: 4. The CDR3 region is CASSLGGQGNSPLHF. The CDR3 bases are TGTGCCAGCAGCTTGGGGGGACAGGGAAATTCACCCCTCCACTTT.

The chain couples TRBV7-9 to TRBJ2-7, with a weak D call TRBD2 (5 bases). Germline CDR1 reads SEHNR; CDR2 reads FQNEAQ (reference sequence). CDR3 length: 13 residues. The germline V and J ends were trimmed by 1 base and 6 bases, with 10 bases remaining between them. The CDR3 region is CASSLGEGGEQYF. The CDR3 DNA reads as TGTGCCAGCAGCTTAGGAGAAGGAGGCGAGCAGTACTTC.

This chain connects TRBV20-1 to TRBJ2-3, with 8 positions matching TRBD1. The CDR3 is 19 amino acids. The J segment lost 0 bases and the V segment lost 3 bases, leaving 17 bases of the junction unmatched. From germline, CDR1 is DFQATT and CDR2 SNEGSKA (reference sequence). The CDR3: CSASGPGTGPSLSTDTQYF. In DNA, the CDR3 is TGCAGTGCTAGTGGCCCTGGGACAGGTCCCTCTCTTAGCACAGATACGCAGTATTTT.

This clonotype has at least ten counts. The chain couples TRBV6-1 to TRBJ1-6, with TRBD1 matching 8 bases. V shed 6 bases and J 12 bases; nucleotides not matched to a gene: 19. Germline lookup yields CDR1 MNHNS and CDR2 SASEGT. CDR3 size: 17 residues. CDR3 sequence reads: CASSAEPGQATGEPLHF. The CDR3 DNA reads TGTGCCAGCAGCGCCGAACCGGGACAGGCTACGGGGGAACCCCTCCACTTT.

V usage is TRBV7-3 and J usage is TRBJ2-3; D remains ambiguous. CDR3 length: 14 residues. In germline, CDR1 is SGHTA, CDR2 FQGTGA. The V and J ends lost 5 bases and 2 bases respectively, with 11 bases between them. CDR3 sequence reads: CASSISRDTDTQYF. Here the CDR3 DNA reads TGTGCCAGCAGCATTAGCAGAGACACAGATACGCAGTATTTT.

J is TRBJ2-7 and V is TRBV7-8, with D unresolved. V gave up 1 base and J gave up 2 bases, with 9 bases separating them. The germline V gene encodes CDR1 SGHVS and CDR2 FQNEAQ. The CDR3 is 14 residues long. The CDR3 spells CASSLDLGTYEQYF. CDR3 in DNA: TGTGCCAGCAGCTTAGATCTGGGGACCTACGAGCAGTACTTC.

This clonotype showed up just a few times. The CDR3 DNA is TGTGCCATCAGTGAGTATGGGGGGCTTAGACTCACCCACGACGACGAGCAGTACTTC. Translation gives CAISEYGGLRLTHDDEQYF. The rearrangement links TRBV10-3 to TRBJ2-7, with D possibly being TRBD1 or TRBD2 (6 bases each). CDR3 length: 19 residues. V shed 1 base and J shed 5 bases, with 27 bases lying between them. The germline V gene encodes CDR1 ENHRY and CDR2 SYGVKD.

This chain joins TRBV2 and TRBJ2-2; D unclear. Trimming pared 4 bases from V and 3 bases from J, leaving 6 bases between. The CDR3 spans 13 residues. Germline V lookup: CDR1 SNHLY, CDR2 FYNNEI. Here the CDR3 reads CASSVDYTGELFF. In nucleotides, the CDR3 is TGTGCCAGCAGTGTAGACTACACCGGGGAGCTGTTTTTT.

This chain links TRBV7-9 with TRBJ1-2; the D gene is possibly TRBD1 (5 bases). The germline gives CDR1 SEHNR, CDR2 FQNEAQ (reference sequence). Trimming left V 3 bases short and J 5 bases short, with 16 bases between. CDR3 length: 15 amino acids. CDR3 region: CASSLAVGPQYGYTF. The CDR3 nucleotides are TGTGCCAGCAGCTTGGCCGTGGGACCACAGTATGGCTACACCTTC. Looking up the rest from reference TRBV7-9 and TRBJ1-2 gives the full variable domain: DTGVSQNPRHKITKRGQNVTFRCDPISEHNRLYWYRQTLGQGPEFLTYFQNEAQLEKSRLLSDRFSAERPKGSFSTLEIQRTEQGDSAMYLCASSLAVGPQYGYTFGSGTRLTVV.

In this sample, this clonotype turned up many times. J is TRBJ2-7 and V is TRBV5-1; no clear D. The CDR3 sequence is 16 residues long. V was shortened by 1 base and J by 2 bases, with 16 bases between the two germline ends. CDR1 is SGHRS, CDR2 YFSETQ, per germline. The chain's CDR3 is CASSLTSQRQAYEQYF. The DNA for the CDR3 is TGCGCCAGCAGCTTGACGTCTCAGAGGCAGGCCTACGAGCAGTACTTC.

The chain has TRBV9 and TRBJ1-6, with no clear D. Germline V gene lookup returns CDR1 SGDLS and CDR2 YYNGEE. The CDR3 spans 14 residues. Between the trimmed V and J ends, which lost 0 bases and 7 bases, there was a span of 8 bases. The CDR3 sequence is CASSVGSENSPLHF. DNA for the CDR3: TGTGCCAGCAGCGTAGGATCGGAAAATTCACCCCTCCACTTT.

The J gene is TRBJ1-1, the V gene TRBV7-9; tentative D call: TRBD1 (5 bases). This CDR3 spans 15 amino acids. Per germline, CDR1 SEHNR and CDR2 FQNEAQ (reference sequence). The germline V and J ends were trimmed by 5 bases and 6 bases, with 19 bases remaining between them. In DNA, the CDR3 is TGTGCCAGCAGCCTCGCGCAGGGTCGAAACCCTGAAGCTTTCTTT. It specifies CASSLAQGRNPEAFF.

This clonotype was seen at least ten times. The rearrangement uses TRBV5-1 and TRBJ1-1; D may be TRBD1 (5 bases). This CDR3 has 15 amino acids. V lost 4 bases to trimming and J lost 6 bases, with 19 bases between them. The germline CDR1 and CDR2 sequences are SGHRS and YFSETQ. CDR3 sequence: CASSPYGGLGPEAFF. CDR3 in DNA: TGCGCCAGCAGCCCCTACGGGGGGTTGGGGCCTGAAGCTTTCTTT.

The chain employs TRBV7-3 and TRBJ2-6, with D possibly being TRBD1 or TRBD2 (5 bases each). Deletions cut 3 bases from V and 0 bases from J, with 12 bases between. CDR1 and CDR2 from the germline V gene are SGHTA and FQGTGA. The CDR3 runs to 17 residues. CDR3 coding DNA: TGTGCCAGCAGCTTGACCGGGACGGGCTCTGGGGCCAACGTCCTGACTTTC. Translating it yields CASSLTGTGSGANVLTF.

As to this clonotype: A junction boundary mismatches the germline segment, possibly from a read error. V gene TRBV20-1 combines with J gene TRBJ2-7; 7 bases line up with TRBD2. Germline CDR1 is DFQATT and CDR2 is SNEGSKA (reference sequence). The CDR3 sequence is 15 residues long. CDR3 in amino acids: CSARASGDAVGELYF. CDR3 DNA: TGCAGTGCTAGAGCCAGCGGGGACGCGGTCGGGGAGCTGTACTTC.